A single sample gave rise to the 30 T cell receptor beta chains below, sequenced in a study of CD8 T cells in ankylosing spondylitis. MiXCR, applied by TCRdb to the 5' RACE reads, yields one record per CDR3 protein. The repertoire holds 50,000 to 70,000 distinct CDR3 sequences, roughly 6.2% seen once, with approximately 5% in the top ten. The sequenced material came from synovial fluid, either unsorted or a sorted T cell fraction (not recorded which). Every receptor here comes from a male donor with ankylosing spondylitis.

This clonotype was seen a handful of times. The CDR3 DNA is TGTGCCAGCAGTTTATCAGGGGGCCGGAGCAATCAGCCCCAGCATTTT. Translating it yields CASSLSGGRSNQPQHF. The J gene is TRBJ1-5, the V gene TRBV6-5, with TRBD1 identical over 8 bases. Germline V gene lookup returns CDR1 MNHEY and CDR2 SVGAGI. This CDR3 has 16 amino acids. Unmatched junction bases numbered 6, after V lost 4 bases and J lost 1 base.

This clonotype has a count of ten or more. This sequence joins TRBV12-3 or TRBV12-4 and TRBJ1-1; no clear D. V was pared by 2 bases and J by 11 bases, with 12 bases between. CDR3 length: 12 amino acids. CDR3 sequence (DNA): TGTGCCAGCAGTTTAAGGGCCCAGGAGGCTTTCTTT. This encodes CASSLRAQEAFF.

This clonotype was detected many times. The gene calls are TRBV7-2 and TRBJ2-3; D gene uncertain. The ends were cut back, 8 bases at V and 5 bases at J, with 17 bases in the middle. This CDR3 is 14 amino acids long. Germline CDR1 is SGHTA and CDR2 is FQGNSA. The CDR3 sequence is CASGRVGPEDTQYF. The CDR3, as DNA: TGTGCCAGCGGAAGGGTAGGACCGGAAGATACGCAGTATTTT.

This clonotype was observed at least ten times. The chain employs TRBV20-1 and TRBJ1-5; D gene uncertain. The germline V gene encodes CDR1 DFQATT and CDR2 SNEGSKA (reference sequence). Trimming left V 0 bases short and J 9 bases short, with 18 bases between. The CDR3 spans 15 residues. Here the CDR3 reads CSARDPTTPYWPQHF. The CDR3 coding sequence is TGCAGTGCTAGAGATCCAACCACCCCGTATTGGCCCCAGCATTTT.

Ten or more counts support this clonotype. This chain links TRBV20-1 with TRBJ2-5; 8 bases fit TRBD2. The V gene's germline CDR1 is DFQATT and CDR2 SNEGSKA (reference sequence). The CDR3 spans 15 residues. V lost 4 bases to trimming and J lost 4 bases; unmatched junction nucleotides: 11. The CDR3 protein is CSAIHSGARRETQYF. CDR3 in DNA: TGCAGTGCTATCCATAGCGGGGCGCGAAGAGAGACCCAGTACTTC.

There are a few counts of this clonotype. The chain has TRBV6-4 and TRBJ2-7, with D hard to call. V was shortened by 7 bases and J by 0 bases, with 10 bases between the two germline ends. Germline loops: CDR1 MRHNA, CDR2 SNTAGT. This CDR3 contains 13 residues. CDR3 sequence: CASIGGLSYEQYF. CDR3 coding DNA: TGTGCCAGCATAGGCGGCCTCTCCTACGAGCAGTACTTC.

This clonotype is medium-sized by share. The chain is built from TRBV2 and TRBJ1-1; 7 bases agree with TRBD1. J lost 4 bases, V lost 6 bases, and 5 bases had no gene match. This CDR3 has 13 amino acids. The germline V gene encodes CDR1 SNHLY and CDR2 FYNNEI. CDR3 nucleotide sequence: TGTGCCAGCAGGACAGGGTTGAGCACTGAAGCTTTCTTT. Protein: CASRTGLSTEAFF. The whole variable domain, remainder taken from reference TRBV2 and TRBJ1-1, is EPEVTQTPSHQVTQMGQEVILRCVPISNHLYFYWYRQILGQKVEFLVSFYNNEISEKSEIFDDQFSVERPDGSNFTLKIRSTKLEDSAMYFCASRTGLSTEAFFGQGTRLTVV.

The rearrangement joins TRBV11-1 to TRBJ2-5, with D possibly called TRBD1 or TRBD2 (5 bases each). Germline CDR1 and CDR2: SGHAT and FQDESV (reference sequence). This CDR3 is built from 14 residues. Trimming cost V 5 bases and J 2 bases, with 12 bases left between them. Here the CDR3 DNA reads TGTGCCAGCAGCCCCGGGGCACCGCAAGAGACCCAGTACTTC. This sequence encodes CASSPGAPQETQYF.

This clonotype has only a few counts. The chain joins TRBV5-4 to TRBJ2-5, with D uncertain. Trimming removed 1 base from V and 1 base from J, with 8 bases in between. This CDR3 spans 14 amino acids. Germline V lookup: CDR1 SGHNT, CDR2 YYREEE (reference sequence). As DNA, the CDR3 is TGTGCCAGCAGCTTGTCGACAACCCAAGAGACCCAGTACTTC. This encodes CASSLSTTQETQYF.

Many counts were recorded for this clonotype. This sequence joins TRBV25-1 and TRBJ2-7; D perhaps matches TRBD1 (7 bases). This CDR3 comprises 13 residues. Trimming stripped 3 bases from V and 5 bases from J, with 11 bases between. CDR1 MGHDK and CDR2 SYGVNS come from the germline V gene. Here the CDR3 DNA reads TGTGCCAGCAGTGACAGGGGGGTCGACGAGCAGTACTTC. Its protein is CASSDRGVDEQYF.

By its share, this clonotype is medium-sized. The CDR3 DNA is TGTGCCAGCACCGTTGGGACAGGAAGCACAGATACGCAGTATTTT. Translation: CASTVGTGSTDTQYF. The chain joins TRBV12-3 or TRBV12-4 to TRBJ2-3; TRBD1 matches at 8 bases. V gave up 7 bases and J gave up 0 bases; unmatched junction bases: 6. The CDR3 covers 15 residues.

This clonotype occurred many times. The V and J genes are TRBV3-1 and TRBJ2-1, with 9 bases fitting TRBD1. The V and J ends lost 3 bases and 0 bases, in that order; junction bases with no gene match: 18. The CDR3 loop spans 21 amino acids. Germline CDR1 and CDR2: LGHDT and YNNKEL (reference sequence). DNA for the CDR3: TGTGCCAGCAGCCACAGAACCGGACAGGGGCCGCAGCTTAGCTCCTACAATGAGCAGTTCTTC. This translates into CASSHRTGQGPQLSSYNEQFF.

A few counts support this clonotype. The chain is built from TRBV28 and TRBJ2-7; 7 bases line up with TRBD1. Trimming removed 5 bases from V and 3 bases from J; junction bases left unmatched: 4. The CDR3 is made up of 13 amino acids. The V gene's germline CDR1 is MDHEN and CDR2 SYDVKM. For the CDR3, the DNA is TGTGCCAGCAGTCCCAACAGGGGCTACGAGCAGTACTTC. Amino acids: CASSPNRGYEQYF.

This clonotype was observed at least ten times. The chain has TRBV6-2 or TRBV6-3 and TRBJ2-2; D remains unclear. Trimming stripped 0 bases from V and 4 bases from J, with 3 bases between. CDR1 MNHEY and CDR2 SVGEGT come from the germline V gene. This CDR3 has 13 residues. The CDR3 DNA reads TGTGCCAGCAGTTACTCGGGCACCGGGGAGCTGTTTTTT. It encodes CASSYSGTGELFF.

In this sample, this clonotype turned up many times. This chain connects TRBV4-3 to TRBJ2-5; TRBD1 matches at 8 bases. The V gene end was trimmed by 4 bases and the J gene end by 5 bases; junction bases not matched to a gene: 6. The V gene's germline CDR1 is LGHNA and CDR2 YSLEER. This CDR3 has 14 amino acids. As DNA, the CDR3 is TGCGCCAGCAGCCTACAGGGGGATGGCGAGACCCAGTACTTC. Protein: CASSLQGDGETQYF.

This clonotype was seen repeatedly, ten times or more. The rearrangement joins TRBV4-2 to TRBJ2-5; D may be TRBD1 (6 bases). With 0 bases removed from V and 0 bases from J, the gap between germline ends came to 8 bases. Germline assignment: CDR1 LGHNA and CDR2 YNFKEQ. This CDR3 has 15 amino acids. As DNA, the CDR3 is TGTGCCAGCAGCCAAGAAAGGGGGTACCAAGAGACCCAGTACTTC. Amino acid sequence: CASSQERGYQETQYF.

This clonotype was picked up many times. The rearrangement links TRBV6-5 to TRBJ2-3; D unresolved. Germline V gene sequence: CDR1 MNHEY, CDR2 SVGAGI. Between the trimmed V and J ends, which lost 0 bases and 0 bases, there was a span of 13 bases. This CDR3 has 17 residues. For the CDR3, the DNA is TGTGCCAGCAGTTACTCATACGGAGCGTCTAGCACAGATACGCAGTATTTT. It specifies CASSYSYGASSTDTQYF.

This clonotype was observed a handful of times. The CDR3 loop is CSAREQGANEKLFF. The CDR3, as DNA: TGCAGTGCTAGAGAACAGGGCGCTAATGAAAAACTGTTTTTT. The V gene is TRBV20-1, the J gene TRBJ1-4; D is possibly TRBD1 (6 bases). Germline V gene sequence: CDR1 DFQATT, CDR2 SNEGSKA (reference sequence). The CDR3 totals 14 residues. Trimming removed 0 bases from V and 3 bases from J, with 8 bases in between.

V usage is TRBV30 and J usage is TRBJ2-1, with no clear D. V lost 2 bases and J lost 9, with 8 bases in between. Germline V gene lookup returns CDR1 GTSNPN and CDR2 SVGIG (reference sequence). This CDR3 is 11 amino acids long. The CDR3 bases are TGTGCCTGGAGTAGAGGAATTGAGCAGTTCTTC. This encodes CAWSRGIEQFF. The full variable domain, its missing parts supplied by reference TRBV30 and TRBJ2-1, is SQTIHQWPATLVQPVGSPLSLECTVEGTSNPNLYWYRQAAGRGLQLLFYSVGIGQISSEVPQNLSASRPQDRQFILSSKKLLLSDSGFYLCAWSRGIEQFFGPGTRLTVL.

The sample holds a few counts of this clonotype. The chain is built from TRBV3-1 and TRBJ2-1; D is perhaps TRBD1 or TRBD2 (5 bases each). Germline loops: CDR1 LGHDT, CDR2 YNNKEL (reference sequence). Trimming pared 6 bases from V and 6 bases from J, leaving 15 bases between. CDR3 length: 14 amino acids. Written as DNA, the CDR3 is TGTGCCAGCAGGCCAACGGGACGGTCCAATGAGCAGTTCTTC. Translated, it gives CASRPTGRSNEQFF.

Ten or more counts support this clonotype. The V call is TRBV29-1, the J call TRBJ2-4; tentatively, D is TRBD2 (5 bases). Germline CDR1 and CDR2: SQVTM and ANQGSEA. The CDR3 spans 15 residues. V was clipped by 4 bases and J by 5 bases, with 18 bases between them. The CDR3 DNA reads TGCAGCGTTGCGCCGGGAACTGCCGCCCAAAACATTCAGTACTTC. This translates into CSVAPGTAAQNIQYF. The full variable domain, its missing parts supplied by reference TRBV29-1 and TRBJ2-4, is SAVISQKPSRDICQRGTSLTIQCQVDSQVTMMFWYRQQPGQSLTLIATANQGSEATYESGFVIDKFPISRPNLTFSTLTVSNMSPEDSSIYLCSVAPGTAAQNIQYFGAGTRLSVL.

This clonotype was observed at least ten times. The rearrangement links TRBV5-1 to TRBJ2-7, with 12 bases that match TRBD1. CDR3 length equals 15 residues. The germline V gene has CDR1 SGHRS and CDR2 YFSETQ. The ends lost 5 bases at V and 5 bases at J; junction bases unmatched: 8. CDR3 DNA sequence: TGCGCCAGCAGAATGGGGACAGGGGGCTTCCACGAGCAGTACTTC. It codes for CASRMGTGGFHEQYF.

This clonotype has just a few counts. The chain joins TRBV18 to TRBJ1-1; no firm D call. The germline CDR1 and CDR2 sequences are KGHSH and LQKENI. V lost 2 bases and J 6 bases, leaving 13 bases between the germline ends. The CDR3 totals 14 residues. CDR3 region: CASSPGFGEPEAFF. Written as DNA, the CDR3 is TGTGCCAGCTCACCAGGCTTTGGGGAGCCTGAAGCTTTCTTT.

This clonotype was counted ten times or more. The CDR3 coding sequence is TGTGCCAGCACCCGGACAGTTGAAGCTTTCTTT. It encodes CASTRTVEAFF. The genes are TRBV7-9 and TRBJ1-1, with D tentatively TRBD1 (6 bases). Germline V gives CDR1 SEHNR, CDR2 FQNEAQ (reference sequence). CDR3 length: 11 residues. V lost 7 bases and J 7 bases, leaving 10 bases between the germline ends.

The CDR3 protein is CASSPPTGPPETTNEKLFF. The CDR3 DNA is TGTGCCAGCTCACCACCCACAGGACCACCCGAAACAACTAATGAAAAACTGTTTTTT. The V gene is TRBV18, the J gene TRBJ1-4; the D gene is possibly TRBD1 (5 bases). CDR1 is KGHSH and CDR2 is LQKENI in the germline V gene. The V gene lost 0 bases and the J gene lost 0 bases, with 17 bases spanning the gap. The CDR3 consists of 19 residues.

The rearrangement links TRBV6-5 to TRBJ1-1, with 7 bases aligning to TRBD1. Germline CDR1 is MNHEY and CDR2 is SVGAGI. There are 19 residues in the CDR3. V shed 0 bases, J shed 4 bases, and the junction held 17 bases outside the gene matches. The CDR3 DNA reads TGTGCCAGCAGTTACTCGCCCCATCTCCTACAGGGGAAGGGCACTGAAGCTTTCTTT. It codes for CASSYSPHLLQGKGTEAFF.

This clonotype was picked up many times. V gene TRBV12-3 or TRBV12-4 combines with J gene TRBJ1-4, with D perhaps TRBD1 (6 bases). V was shortened by 3 bases and J by 5 bases, with 10 bases between the two germline ends. The CDR3 extends over 14 amino acids. Written as DNA, the CDR3 is TGTGCCAGCAGTTTTATCGGGACAAATGAAAAACTGTTTTTT. This translates into CASSFIGTNEKLFF.

This clonotype was observed at least ten times. V gene TRBV20-1 combines with J gene TRBJ1-5; D perhaps matches TRBD1 (5 bases). The V and J ends lost 1 base and 6 bases respectively, with 13 bases between them. CDR3 length: 14 residues. Germline CDR1 reads DFQATT; CDR2 reads SNEGSKA (reference sequence). Written as DNA, the CDR3 is TGCAGTGCTAGAGGCGCAGGGACTAGTCAGCCCCAGCATTTT. Its protein is CSARGAGTSQPQHF.

V is TRBV2 and J is TRBJ2-7; 8 bases match TRBD1. CDR1 is SNHLY and CDR2 is FYNNEI in the germline V gene. This CDR3 has 14 amino acids. The V gene end was trimmed by 6 bases and the J gene end by 0 bases; junction bases not matched to a gene: 4. The CDR3 region is CASRGDRSSYEQYF. For the CDR3, the DNA is TGTGCCAGCAGGGGGGACAGGAGCTCCTACGAGCAGTACTTC.

The chain carries TRBV11-3 and TRBJ2-1, with TRBD2 identical over 14 bases. Germline trimming cut 5 bases from V and 4 bases from J; bases unmatched to any gene: 4. This CDR3 region has 16 residues. The germline gives CDR1 SGHNT, CDR2 YENEEA. This chain's CDR3 is CASSRGLAGVYNEQFF. Written as DNA, the CDR3 is TGTGCCAGCAGCCGGGGACTAGCGGGAGTATACAATGAGCAGTTCTTC.